Following are 5 T cell receptor beta chains from one sample sequenced in a study of early T cells in non-severe SARS-CoV-2 infection. TCRdb processed the 5' RACE reads anew with MiXCR; each CDR3 protein has one entry. The profile shows more than 75,000 distinct CDR3 sequences, about 13% of them singletons. Specimen: whole blood. These receptors all stem from an adult who was a healthcare worker with PCR-confirmed SARS-CoV-2 infection or an uninfected control (not recorded which).

A few counts support this clonotype. The chain couples TRBV7-3 to TRBJ2-2; 11 bases map to TRBD1. CDR1 is SGHTA, CDR2 FQGTGA, per germline. After removal of 6 bases from V and 6 bases from J, the junction contained 15 bases not matched to a gene. CDR3 length: 18 residues. For the CDR3, the DNA is TGTGCCAGCAGTCCCCCCCCCGGGGGACAGGGGGAACCCGGGGAGCTGTTTTTT. Protein: CASSPPPGGQGEPGELFF.

V and J are TRBV7-9 and TRBJ1-1; TRBD1 is a possible D gene (5 bases). The V and J ends lost 6 bases and 5 bases respectively, with 16 bases between them. Germline V gene sequence: CDR1 SEHNR, CDR2 FQNEAQ (reference sequence). This CDR3 region has 14 residues. CDR3 sequence: CASSPVRGETEAFF. CDR3 sequence (DNA): TGTGCCAGCAGTCCAGTAAGGGGTGAGACTGAAGCTTTCTTT.

This clonotype was counted only a few times. The chain couples TRBV7-2 to TRBJ1-6; weak D call: TRBD1 (5 bases). The CDR3 spans 12 residues. Germline V CDR1 and CDR2: SGHTA, FQGNSA. The V gene lost 5 bases and the J gene lost 7 bases, with 6 bases spanning the gap. CDR3 nucleotide sequence: TGTGCCAGCAGCGGGACGAATTCACCCCTCCACTTT. Translated: CASSGTNSPLHF.

This clonotype appeared a few times. The chain links TRBV7-9 to TRBJ1-3; tentative D call: TRBD1 (5 bases). Trimming left V 3 bases short and J 0 bases short, with 12 bases between. Germline values: CDR1 SEHNR, CDR2 FQNEAQ (reference sequence). CDR3 size: 16 residues. CDR3 nucleotides: TGTGCCAGCAGCTTGGGGGGACGGCGCTCTGGAAACACCATATATTTT. Its protein product is CASSLGGRRSGNTIYF.

This clonotype was picked up many times. The rearrangement uses TRBV12-3 or TRBV12-4 and TRBJ2-7; D gene ambiguous. Deletions cut 5 bases from V and 0 bases from J, with 8 bases between. The CDR3 runs 13 residues. CDR3 residues: CASSPGPSYEQYF. In nucleotides, the CDR3 is TGTGCCAGCAGTCCTGGACCCTCCTACGAGCAGTACTTC.